The 18 T cell receptor beta chains below were found in one sample sequenced in a study of OX40 agonist ivuxolimab in advanced cancers. Sequencing was performed with immunoSEQ multiplex PCR; in TCRdb, only in-frame clones are kept and a portion is missing. The sample lists around 12,000 clones, about 81% occurring once. The input for sequencing was CD4+ or CD8+ T cells sorted from blood, taken in a trial of the OX40 agonist ivuxolimab. The receptors originated from an adult with an advanced solid tumor such as melanoma, head and neck, liver or kidney cancer.

J is TRBJ1-1 and V is TRBV10-2; 8 positions match TRBD1. V trimming: 2 bases; J trimming: 0 bases; junction bases outside the gene matches: 2. Per germline, CDR1 WSHSY and CDR2 SAAADI. The CDR3 spans 15 residues. Here the CDR3 DNA reads TGCGCCAGCAGTGAGAGGACAGGGATGAACACTGAAGCTTTCTTT. This codes for CASSERTGMNTEAFF.

The CDR3 bases are TGTGCCAGCAGCCAAGAAGGATTTTTGACAGATACGCAGTATTTT. Translation gives CASSQEGFLTDTQYF. This chain uses TRBV14 with TRBJ2-3; D unresolved. Trimming removed 0 bases from V and 3 bases from J, with 10 bases in between. Per germline, CDR1 SGHDN and CDR2 FVKESK. The CDR3 covers 15 residues. Using reference TRBV14 and TRBJ2-3 for the parts outside the CDR3, the full variable domain is EAGVTQFPSHSVIEKGQTVTLRCDPISGHDNLYWYRRVMGKEIKFLLHFVKESKQDESGMPNNRFLAERTGGTYSTLKVQPAELEDSGVYFCASSQEGFLTDTQYFGPGTRLTVL.

V is TRBV10-1 and J is TRBJ2-7; 9 positions match TRBD1. From germline, CDR1 is WNHNN and CDR2 SYGVQD (reference sequence). CDR3 size: 15 residues. V was pared by 7 bases and J by 6 bases, with 13 bases of the junction left unmatched. The CDR3 sequence is CASIPGQGQFGEQYF. CDR3 in DNA: TGCGCCAGCATCCCGGGACAGGGTCAATTCGGCGAGCAGTACTTC.

This clone was observed a few times. The V call is TRBV25-1, the J call TRBJ1-1; maybe TRBD1 (5 bases). The CDR3 covers 17 residues. Germline V gene data show CDR1 as MGHDK and CDR2 as SYGVNS. Between the trimmed V and J ends, which lost 0 bases and 3 bases, there was a span of 17 bases. In DNA form, the CDR3 reads TGTGCCAGCAGTGAATATCATAGCAGGGTAGAGGACACTGAAGCTTTCTTT. It encodes CASSEYHSRVEDTEAFF.

The rearrangement links TRBV4-1 to TRBJ2-7; D is uncertain. CDR3 size: 15 residues. Per the germline V gene, CDR1 is MGHRA and CDR2 is YSYEKL. V shed 0 bases and J shed 4 bases, with 13 bases lying between them. CDR3 amino acids: CASSQDRGSFYEQYF. Written as DNA, the CDR3 is TGCGCCAGCAGCCAAGATCGTGGCAGCTTTTACGAGCAGTACTTC.

J is TRBJ2-1 and V is TRBV12-5, with TRBD2 matching over 10 bases. Trimming took 2 bases from V and 7 from J; bases not matched to a gene: 11. This CDR3 region has 17 residues. CDR1 and CDR2 (germline): LGHNT, FRNRAP. CDR3 sequence (DNA): TGTGCTAGTGGTTTGAACCCAGGACTAGCGGTTGGAAATGAGCAGTTCTTC. Protein product: CASGLNPGLAVGNEQFF.

This chain connects TRBV18 to TRBJ2-1, with unresolved D. The germline V gene encodes CDR1 KGHSH and CDR2 LQKENI. Trimming left V 3 bases short and J 0 bases short, with 3 bases between. The CDR3 length is 13 residues. The CDR3 spells CASSPVSYNEQFF. The CDR3 DNA follows: TGTGCCAGCTCACCCGTCTCCTACAATGAGCAGTTCTTC.

V and J are TRBV18 and TRBJ1-3, with 8 bases lining up with TRBD1. The CDR3 consists of 16 residues. The junction had 6 bases not matched to a gene; V was cut back by 5 bases and J by 0 bases. Germline lookup yields CDR1 KGHSH and CDR2 LQKENI. In DNA form, the CDR3 reads TGTGCCAGCTCAGGGGGACAGGACCGCTCTGGAAACACCATATATTTT. Protein sequence: CASSGGQDRSGNTIYF.

V usage is TRBV27 and J usage is TRBJ2-7; 7 bases agree with TRBD1. The CDR3 extends over 15 amino acids. The V and J ends lost 7 bases and 4 bases, in that order; junction bases with no gene match: 13. Germline V gene lookup returns CDR1 MNHEY and CDR2 SMNVEV (reference sequence). CDR3 sequence: CASIGAGDREYEQYF. CDR3 in DNA: TGTGCCAGCATTGGGGCAGGAGACAGGGAGTACGAGCAGTACTTC.

This clone came up once. The chain employs TRBV28 and TRBJ2-2; D is possibly TRBD1 (6 bases). The germline CDR1 and CDR2 sequences are MDHEN and SYDVKM. The CDR3 length is 15 residues. Deletions cut 6 bases from V and 4 bases from J, with 15 bases between. CDR3 bases: TGTGCCAGCAGACCCCGGACAGATTTCACCGGGGAGCTGTTTTTT. It codes for CASRPRTDFTGELFF.

The chain employs TRBV9 and TRBJ2-3; D perhaps matches TRBD2 (7 bases). The CDR3 is 15 residues long. V dropped 7 bases and J dropped 2 bases, with 17 bases sitting between them. Germline CDR1 reads SGDLS; CDR2 reads YYNGEE. This CDR3 is CASRRRRGHTDTQYF. CDR3 coding DNA: TGTGCCAGCCGCCGGAGGCGGGGGCACACAGATACGCAGTATTTT.

The chain uses TRBV5-4 and TRBJ2-6; TRBD2 is a possible D gene (5 bases). The CDR3 runs 15 residues. Deletions cut 4 bases from V and 0 bases from J, with 8 bases between. Germline V gene sequence: CDR1 SGHNT, CDR2 YYREEE (reference sequence). CDR3 in amino acids: CASSTGISGANVLTF. CDR3 nucleotide sequence: TGTGCCAGCAGCACGGGGATCTCTGGGGCCAACGTCCTGACTTTC. Full variable domain (remainder filled in from reference TRBV5-4 and TRBJ2-6): ETGVTQSPTHLIKTRGQQVTLRCSSQSGHNTVSWYQQALGQGPQFIFQYYREEENGRGNFPPRFSGLQFPNYSSELNVNALELDDSALYLCASSTGISGANVLTFGAGSRLTVL.

The chain links TRBV5-8 to TRBJ1-5; possibly TRBD1 for D (6 bases). Germline assignment: CDR1 SGHTS and CDR2 YDEGEE. V lost 0 bases and J 5 bases, leaving 12 bases between the germline ends. CDR3 size: 15 residues. CDR3 region: CASSLGGQDHQPQHF. For the CDR3, the DNA is TGTGCCAGCAGCTTGGGGGGGCAGGATCATCAGCCCCAGCATTTT.

The J gene is TRBJ2-7, the V gene TRBV6-5; TRBD2 agrees at 8 bases. The germline gives CDR1 MNHEY, CDR2 SVGAGI. This CDR3 has 15 amino acids. With V trimmed by 4 bases and J by 7 bases, 12 bases remained unmatched. CDR3 in DNA: TGTGCCAGCAGTTCCCCGGGACTAGAGATGGGGGAGCAGTACTTC. Translated: CASSSPGLEMGEQYF.

This clone occurred a few times. The chain uses TRBV29-1 and TRBJ2-7; no firm D call. The CDR3 runs to 11 residues. Trimming took off 1 base at V and 2 bases at J, with 3 bases between the two ends. Germline V lookup: CDR1 SQVTM, CDR2 ANQGSEA. This chain's CDR3 is CSVEVTYEQYF. The CDR3, as DNA: TGCAGCGTTGAAGTTACCTACGAGCAGTACTTC.

V is TRBV7-8 and J is TRBJ2-2; the match to TRBD1 covers 11 bases. V dropped 8 bases and J dropped 7; count of bases not matched to a gene: 9. The CDR3 consists of 15 residues. The V gene's germline CDR1 is SGHVS and CDR2 FQNEAQ. The CDR3 sequence is CASSQTGTGGGELFF. CDR3 coding DNA: TGTGCCAGCTCCCAGACCGGGACAGGGGGCGGGGAGCTGTTTTTT.

This clone was counted a few times. V and J are TRBV28 and TRBJ2-1, with 10 nucleotides matching TRBD2. The germline V gene encodes CDR1 MDHEN and CDR2 SYDVKM. With 6 bases clipped from V and 8 bases from J, the junction kept 13 bases outside the gene matches. The CDR3 is 16 amino acids. Written as DNA, the CDR3 is TGTGCCAGCAGACCAGTAGCGGGAGGAAGCGTACATGAGCAGTTCTTC. Amino acids: CASRPVAGGSVHEQFF.

This clone was counted once. V gene TRBV28 combines with J gene TRBJ2-1; 9 bases fit TRBD2. The CDR3 loop spans 16 amino acids. V trimming: 2 bases; J trimming: 7 bases; junction bases outside the gene matches: 9. Germline lookup yields CDR1 MDHEN and CDR2 SYDVKM. In nucleotides, the CDR3 is TGTGCCAGCAGTTTAATGGCGGGAGGGAGTGGAAATGAGCAGTTCTTC. It specifies CASSLMAGGSGNEQFF.